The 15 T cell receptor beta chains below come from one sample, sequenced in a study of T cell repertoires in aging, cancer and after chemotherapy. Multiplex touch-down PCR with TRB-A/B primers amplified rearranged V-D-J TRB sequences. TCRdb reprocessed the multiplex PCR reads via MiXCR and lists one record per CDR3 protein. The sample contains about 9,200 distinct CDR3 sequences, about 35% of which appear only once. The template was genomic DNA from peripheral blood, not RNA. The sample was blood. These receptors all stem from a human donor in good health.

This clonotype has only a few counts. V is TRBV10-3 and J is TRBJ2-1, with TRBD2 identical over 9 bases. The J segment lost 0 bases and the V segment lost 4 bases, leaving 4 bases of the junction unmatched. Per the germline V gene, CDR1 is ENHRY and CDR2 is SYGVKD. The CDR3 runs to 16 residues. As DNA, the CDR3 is TGTGCCATCAGTGTCCTTAGCGGGAGCTCCTACAATGAGCAGTTCTTC. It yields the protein CAISVLSGSSYNEQFF.

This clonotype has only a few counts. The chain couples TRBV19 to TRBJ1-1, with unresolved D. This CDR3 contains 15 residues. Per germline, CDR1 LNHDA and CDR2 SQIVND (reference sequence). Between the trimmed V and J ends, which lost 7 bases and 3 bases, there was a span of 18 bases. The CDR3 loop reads CASKRAEVMYTEAFF. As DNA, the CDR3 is TGTGCCAGTAAGAGAGCGGAGGTGATGTACACTGAAGCTTTCTTT. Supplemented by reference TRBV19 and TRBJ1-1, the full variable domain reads DGGITQSPKYLFRKEGQNVTLSCEQNLNHDAMYWYRQDPGQGLRLIYYSQIVNDFQKGDIAEGYSVSREKKESFPLTVTSAQKNPTAFYLCASKRAEVMYTEAFFGQGTRLTVV.

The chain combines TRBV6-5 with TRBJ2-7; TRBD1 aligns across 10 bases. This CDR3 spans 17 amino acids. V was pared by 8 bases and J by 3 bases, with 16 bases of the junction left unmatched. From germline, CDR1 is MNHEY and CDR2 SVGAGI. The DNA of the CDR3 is TGTGCCAGCTCTCAACCGGGACAGGGGCATGGTATCTACGAGCAGTACTTC. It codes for CASSQPGQGHGIYEQYF.

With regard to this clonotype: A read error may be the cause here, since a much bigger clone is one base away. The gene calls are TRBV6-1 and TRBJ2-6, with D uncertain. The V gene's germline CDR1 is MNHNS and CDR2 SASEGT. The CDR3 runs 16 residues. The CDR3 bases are TGTGCCGGCAGCCTGGACCAAACCTCTGGGGCCAACGTCCTGACTTTC. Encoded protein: CAGSLDQTSGANVLTF.

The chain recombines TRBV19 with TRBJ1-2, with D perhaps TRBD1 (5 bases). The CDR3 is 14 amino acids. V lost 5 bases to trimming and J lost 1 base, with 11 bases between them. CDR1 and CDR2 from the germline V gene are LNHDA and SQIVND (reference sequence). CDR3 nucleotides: TGTGCCAGTAGTGCGGGACGGCTTAACTATGGCTACACCTTC. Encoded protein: CASSAGRLNYGYTF.

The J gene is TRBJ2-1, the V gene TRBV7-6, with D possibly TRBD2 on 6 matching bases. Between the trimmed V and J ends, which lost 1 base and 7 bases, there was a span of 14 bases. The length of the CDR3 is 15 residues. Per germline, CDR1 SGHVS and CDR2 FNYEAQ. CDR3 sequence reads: CASSLVGLARNEQFF. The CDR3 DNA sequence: TGTGCCAGCAGCTTAGTAGGCCTAGCGCGAAATGAGCAGTTCTTC.

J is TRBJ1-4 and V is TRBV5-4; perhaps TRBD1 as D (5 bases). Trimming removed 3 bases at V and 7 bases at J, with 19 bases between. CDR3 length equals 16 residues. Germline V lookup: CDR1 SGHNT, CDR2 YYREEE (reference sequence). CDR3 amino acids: CASSSLTPGGSEKLFF. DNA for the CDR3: TGTGCCAGCAGCTCACTAACTCCCGGGGGGAGTGAAAAACTGTTTTTT.

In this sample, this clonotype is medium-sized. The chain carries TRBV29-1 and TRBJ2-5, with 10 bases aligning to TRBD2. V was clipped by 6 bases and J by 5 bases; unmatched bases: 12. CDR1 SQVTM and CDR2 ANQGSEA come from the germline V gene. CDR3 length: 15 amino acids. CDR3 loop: CSVGLAGESWETQYF. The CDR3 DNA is TGCAGCGTGGGGCTAGCGGGAGAGAGTTGGGAGACCCAGTACTTC.

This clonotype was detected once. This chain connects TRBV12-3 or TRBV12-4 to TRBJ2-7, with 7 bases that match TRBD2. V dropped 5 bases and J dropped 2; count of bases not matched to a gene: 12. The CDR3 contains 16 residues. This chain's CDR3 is CASSPQLATVAYEQYF. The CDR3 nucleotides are TGTGCCAGCAGTCCCCAACTAGCGACCGTCGCCTACGAGCAGTACTTC.

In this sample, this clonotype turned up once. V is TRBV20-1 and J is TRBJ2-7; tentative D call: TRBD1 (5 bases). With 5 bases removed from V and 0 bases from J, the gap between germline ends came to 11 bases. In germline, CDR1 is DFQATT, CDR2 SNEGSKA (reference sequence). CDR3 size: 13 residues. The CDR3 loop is CSAESTVSYEQYF. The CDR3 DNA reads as TGCAGTGCTGAATCGACAGTCTCCTACGAGCAGTACTTC.

The CDR3 nucleotides are TGTGCCAGCAGGCCCAGGGGGCTAGGCACCGGGGAGCTGTTTTTT. The encoded protein is CASRPRGLGTGELFF. V is TRBV6-2 or TRBV6-3 and J is TRBJ2-2, with 8 positions matching TRBD1. Germline lookup yields CDR1 MNHEY and CDR2 SVGEGT. The CDR3 length is 15 residues. Trimming took 6 bases from V and 4 from J; bases not matched to a gene: 7.

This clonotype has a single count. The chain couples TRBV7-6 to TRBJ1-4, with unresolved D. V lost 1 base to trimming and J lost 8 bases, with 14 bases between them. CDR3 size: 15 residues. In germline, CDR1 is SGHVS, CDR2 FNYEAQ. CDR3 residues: CASSLGARADEKLFF. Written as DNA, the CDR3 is TGTGCCAGCAGCTTAGGAGCTCGGGCCGACGAAAAACTGTTTTTT.

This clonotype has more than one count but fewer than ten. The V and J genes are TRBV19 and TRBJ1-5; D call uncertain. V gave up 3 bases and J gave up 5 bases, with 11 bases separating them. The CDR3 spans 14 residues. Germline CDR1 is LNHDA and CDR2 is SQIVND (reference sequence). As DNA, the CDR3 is TGTGCCAGTAGTATGGGCCAAAACCATCAGCCCCAGCATTTT. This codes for CASSMGQNHQPQHF.

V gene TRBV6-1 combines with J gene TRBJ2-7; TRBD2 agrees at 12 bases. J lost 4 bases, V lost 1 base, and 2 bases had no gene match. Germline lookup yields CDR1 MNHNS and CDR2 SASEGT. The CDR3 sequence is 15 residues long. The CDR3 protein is CASSEELAGGYEQYF. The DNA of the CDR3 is TGTGCCAGCAGTGAAGAACTAGCGGGAGGATACGAGCAGTACTTC.

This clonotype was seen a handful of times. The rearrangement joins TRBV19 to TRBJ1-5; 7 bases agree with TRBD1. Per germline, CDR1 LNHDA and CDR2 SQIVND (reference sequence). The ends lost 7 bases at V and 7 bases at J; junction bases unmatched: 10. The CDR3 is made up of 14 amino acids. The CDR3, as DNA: TGTGCCAGTATGGGTACAGGGGTTCGACAGCCCCAGCATTTT. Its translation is CASMGTGVRQPQHF.